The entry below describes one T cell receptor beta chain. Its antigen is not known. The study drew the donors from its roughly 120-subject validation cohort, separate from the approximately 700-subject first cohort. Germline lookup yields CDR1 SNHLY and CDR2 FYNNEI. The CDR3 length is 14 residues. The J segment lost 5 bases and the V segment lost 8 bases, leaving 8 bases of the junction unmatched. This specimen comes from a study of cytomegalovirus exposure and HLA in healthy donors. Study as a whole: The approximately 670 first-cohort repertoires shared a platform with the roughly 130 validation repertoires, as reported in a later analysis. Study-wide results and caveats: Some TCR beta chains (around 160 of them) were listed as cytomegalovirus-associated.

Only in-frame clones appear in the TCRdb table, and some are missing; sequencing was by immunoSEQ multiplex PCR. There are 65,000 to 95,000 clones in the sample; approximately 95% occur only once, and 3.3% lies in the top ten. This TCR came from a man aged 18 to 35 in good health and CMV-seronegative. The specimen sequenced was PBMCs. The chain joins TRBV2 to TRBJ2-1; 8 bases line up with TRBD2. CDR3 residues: CASLGLAGDNEQFF. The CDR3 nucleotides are TGTGCCAGCCTAGGCCTAGCGGGTGACAATGAGCAGTTCTTC.